Listed below are T cell receptor beta chains from one sample, sequenced in a study of monozygotic twins with inflammatory bowel disease. TCRdb re-called the 5' RACE reads; one entry per CDR3 protein, DNA not given. This sample carries around 140,000 distinct CDR3 sequences, with 2% to 3% going to the ten biggest clones. Sequencing was done on a sample of blood. These receptors originate from a human donor with ulcerative colitis or Crohn's disease, or a healthy co-twin of an affected twin (not recorded which). Each CDR3 is given with its conserved first and last residue. The order of the fields is V gene, CDR3 length, J gene, CDR3 protein.

>TRBV12-3/TRBV12-4|19|TRBJ2-4
CASSRTGQGSLGAKNIQYF
>TRBV5-1|13|TRBJ1-1
CASRDLRGTEAFF
>TRBV6-6|11|TRBJ1-1
CASTLSLEAFF
>TRBV29-1|12|TRBJ2-7
CSVSPRTYEQYF
>TRBV5-1|12|TRBJ2-7
CASSRQGDEQYF
>TRBV4-1|16|TRBJ2-7
CASSASFGLADYEQYF
>TRBV5-4|17|TRBJ2-6
CASSFGTASSGANVLTF
>TRBV7-2|13|TRBJ1-6
CASSPRTESPLHF
>TRBV5-1|15|TRBJ2-7
CASSLAVGVQYEQYF
>TRBV5-1|14|TRBJ2-2
CASSLVRQAGELFF
>TRBV29-1|13|TRBJ1-3
CSAQRDSGNTIYF
>TRBV7-8|14|TRBJ2-2
CASSPSLRAGELFF
>TRBV5-1|14|TRBJ2-3
CASSLVGQTDTQYF
>TRBV7-8|15|TRBJ1-1
CASSFLGQSNTEAFF
>TRBV20-1|15|TRBJ1-4
CSASDVSMAGEKLFF
>TRBV20-1|13|TRBJ2-5
CSARDPQGETQYF
>TRBV18|14|TRBJ1-5
CASSPGLGDQPQHF
>TRBV5-1|16|TRBJ2-3
CASSSGLAGNTDTQYF
>TRBV7-2|16|TRBJ1-2
CASTKDIRRTNYGYTF
>TRBV6-1|15|TRBJ2-3
CASKPDRKGTDTQYF
>TRBV6-5|12|TRBJ1-2
CASSYQGIGYTF
>TRBV6-1|15|TRBJ1-1
CASSRQGRGNTEAFF
>TRBV6-5|15|TRBJ1-6
CASSYRSAGDSPLHF
>TRBV7-9|12|TRBJ2-1
CASSEGTSGEFF
>TRBV27|18|TRBJ2-1
CASSLLSSGGPGDGEQFF
>TRBV4-3|14|TRBJ1-6
CASSQDSANSPLHF
>TRBV6-1|14|TRBJ1-1
CASRMGQGWTEAFF
>TRBV20-1|16|TRBJ2-7
CSARSAGGANSYEQYF